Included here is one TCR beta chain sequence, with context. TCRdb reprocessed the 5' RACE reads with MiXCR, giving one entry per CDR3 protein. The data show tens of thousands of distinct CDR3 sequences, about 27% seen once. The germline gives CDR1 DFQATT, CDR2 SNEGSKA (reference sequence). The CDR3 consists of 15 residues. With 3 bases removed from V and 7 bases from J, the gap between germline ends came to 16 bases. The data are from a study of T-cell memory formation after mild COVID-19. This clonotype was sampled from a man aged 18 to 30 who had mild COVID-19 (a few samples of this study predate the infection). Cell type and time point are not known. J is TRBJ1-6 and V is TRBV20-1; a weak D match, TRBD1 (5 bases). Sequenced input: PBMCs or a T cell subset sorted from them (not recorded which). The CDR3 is CSASSYQGWNSPLHF. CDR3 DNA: TGCAGTGCTAGTTCCTACCAGGGCTGGAATTCACCCCTCCACTTT.